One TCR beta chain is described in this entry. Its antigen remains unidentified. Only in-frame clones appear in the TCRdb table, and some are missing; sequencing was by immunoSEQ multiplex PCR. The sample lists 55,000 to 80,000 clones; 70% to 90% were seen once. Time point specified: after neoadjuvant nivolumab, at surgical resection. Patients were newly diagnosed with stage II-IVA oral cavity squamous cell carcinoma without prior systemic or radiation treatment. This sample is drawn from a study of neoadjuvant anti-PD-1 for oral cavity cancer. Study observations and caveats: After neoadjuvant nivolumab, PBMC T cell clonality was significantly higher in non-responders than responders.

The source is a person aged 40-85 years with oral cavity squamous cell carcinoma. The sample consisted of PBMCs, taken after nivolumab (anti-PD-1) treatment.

The chain's CDR3 is CASSLGTGGVPEQYF. Here the CDR3 DNA reads TGTGCCAGCAGCTTAGGGACAGGGGGGGTTCCCGAGCAGTACTTC. V usage is TRBV7-9 and J usage is TRBJ2-7; 10 positions match TRBD1. Germline V gene lookup returns CDR1 SEHNR and CDR2 FQNEAQ (reference sequence). V was pared by 1 base and J by 6 bases, with 6 bases of the junction left unmatched. This CDR3 is 15 amino acids long. The full variable domain, in which reference TRBV7-9 and TRBJ2-7 provide the parts outside the CDR3, is DTGVSQNPRHKITKRGQNVTFRCDPISEHNRLYWYRQTLGQGPEFLTYFQNEAQLEKSRLLSDRFSAERPKGSFSTLEIQRTEQGDSAMYLCASSLGTGGVPEQYFGPGTRLTVT.